This T cell receptor (beta chain) was sequenced during a study of blood T cell repertoires in COVID-19. At the level of the study: Samples came from the United States, Italy and Spain, spanning acute and convalescent COVID-19.

Trimming left V 6 bases short and J 7 bases short, with 12 bases between. The CDR3 runs to 11 residues. Germline CDR1 DFQATT, CDR2 SNEGSKA (reference sequence). Repertoires were generated with immunoSEQ multiplex PCR, while TCRdb's copy carries only in-frame clones and drops some. Here the sample spans 85,000 to 95,000 clones, 86% being singletons. The sequence was obtained from an elderly woman with acute or convalescent COVID-19. Sequenced sample: peripheral blood. The chain combines TRBV20-1 with TRBJ1-1; TRBD1 is a possible D gene (5 bases). CDR3 DNA: TGCAGTGCCCCGACGGGGGATGAAGCTTTCTTT. Translation: CSAPTGDEAFF.